One and the same sample provided the 20 T cell receptor beta chains below, sequenced in a study of blood T cell repertoires in COVID-19. Measured with immunoSEQ multiplex PCR; TCRdb has only the in-frame clones, and not every one. This repertoire shows roughly 250,000 clones, around four fifths found once; its top ten account for about 9%. The specimen was peripheral blood. The receptors stem from a man in his forties with active or convalescent COVID-19.

This clone was observed a few times. The J gene is TRBJ1-5, the V gene TRBV4-2; maybe TRBD1 (6 bases). The CDR3 totals 13 residues. CDR1 LGHNA and CDR2 YNFKEQ come from the germline V gene. With 4 bases removed from V and 6 bases from J, the gap between germline ends came to 10 bases. CDR3 loop: CASSRTVGQPQHF. The CDR3 bases are TGTGCCAGCAGCCGGACAGTGGGTCAGCCCCAGCATTTT.

Only one count was recorded for this clone. The identical CDR3 is also encoded by other nucleotide sequences in the sample. V is TRBV28 and J is TRBJ2-3, with 7 positions matching TRBD1. Germline trimming cut 6 bases from V and 4 bases from J; bases unmatched to any gene: 1. The CDR3 is 12 amino acids. CDR1 is MDHEN, CDR2 SYDVKM, per germline. The DNA for the CDR3 is TGTGCCAGCAGGCAGGGGGCAGATACGCAGTATTTT. Residues: CASRQGADTQYF.

The chain joins TRBV7-2 to TRBJ2-5; D is ambiguous. Trimming took 2 bases from V and 0 from J, leaving 13 bases between them. The CDR3 runs to 16 residues. Germline V CDR1 and CDR2: SGHTA, FQGNSA. CDR3 region: CASSLSRRSNQETQYF. CDR3 nucleotides: TGTGCCAGCAGCTTAAGTCGCAGGTCGAACCAAGAGACCCAGTACTTC.

This clone was observed once. Other DNA sequences in the sample encode the same CDR3. V gene TRBV4-3 combines with J gene TRBJ2-7; D gene unclear. V was shortened by 0 bases and J by 0 bases, with 9 bases between the two germline ends. Germline CDR1 reads LGHNA; CDR2 reads YSLEER. This CDR3 comprises 15 residues. The CDR3 DNA reads as TGCGCCAGCAGCCAAGATCGAGGCAGCTCCTACGAGCAGTACTTC. This sequence encodes CASSQDRGSSYEQYF.

Here the CDR3 reads CASSQDRWVGQGGRTEAFF. For the CDR3, the DNA is TGTGCCAGCAGCCAAGATCGATGGGTCGGGCAGGGGGGCCGGACTGAAGCTTTCTTT. V usage is TRBV14 and J usage is TRBJ1-1; the match to TRBD1 covers 7 bases. From germline, CDR1 is SGHDN and CDR2 FVKESK. The CDR3 runs 19 residues. With 0 bases clipped from V and 5 bases from J, the junction kept 18 bases outside the gene matches.

The CDR3 DNA reads as TGTGCCAGCAGCTTAGATCGGGGAGGGAGGAACAATGAGCAGTTCTTC. It yields the protein CASSLDRGGRNNEQFF. The chain recombines TRBV11-3 with TRBJ2-1; TRBD2 matches 7 bases. Trimming removed 0 bases from V and 5 bases from J; junction bases left unmatched: 7. The CDR3 totals 16 residues. The V gene's germline CDR1 is SGHNT and CDR2 YENEEA.

The chain is built from TRBV29-1 and TRBJ1-1, with no clear D. The CDR3 length is 13 residues. The V end lost 5 bases, the J end lost 7 bases, and 17 bases lay between the germline ends. In germline, CDR1 is SQVTM, CDR2 ANQGSEA. DNA of the CDR3: TGCAGCGTTTACGACATAACCTTTATTGAAGCTTTCTTT. This sequence encodes CSVYDITFIEAFF.

The chain is built from TRBV7-9 and TRBJ2-7; a possible D gene is TRBD2 (6 bases). With 5 bases removed from V and 2 bases from J, the gap between germline ends came to 16 bases. CDR1 is SEHNR, CDR2 FQNEAQ, per germline (reference sequence). The CDR3 contains 15 residues. The CDR3 sequence is CASSPRRGSTYEQYF. Here the CDR3 DNA reads TGTGCCAGCAGCCCCCGACGGGGGTCTACCTACGAGCAGTACTTC.

This rearrangement joins TRBV5-1 to TRBJ2-1, with TRBD2 identical over 10 bases. CDR1 is SGHRS, CDR2 YFSETQ, per germline. The ends lost 4 bases at V and 6 bases at J; junction bases unmatched: 13. The length of the CDR3 is 17 residues. The CDR3: CASSPSPLAGGRNEQFF. In DNA, the CDR3 is TGCGCCAGCAGCCCCTCGCCGTTAGCGGGAGGACGCAATGAGCAGTTCTTC. The entire variable domain, with the rest obtained from reference TRBV5-1 and TRBJ2-1, is as follows: KAGVTQTPRYLIKTRGQQVTLSCSPISGHRSVSWYQQTPGQGLQFLFEYFSETQRNKGNFPGRFSGRQFSNSRSEMNVSTLELGDSALYLCASSPSPLAGGRNEQFFGPGTRLTVL.

The rearrangement links TRBV7-8 to TRBJ2-1, with 12 bases identical to TRBD2. The CDR3 is made up of 15 amino acids. Germline values: CDR1 SGHVS, CDR2 FQNEAQ. Unmatched junction bases numbered 7, after V lost 5 bases and J lost 8 bases. CDR3: CASSPGTSGLDEQFF. The CDR3, as DNA: TGTGCCAGCAGCCCCGGGACTAGCGGGTTGGATGAGCAGTTCTTC.

This chain connects TRBV2 to TRBJ2-1; TRBD1 aligns across 7 bases. Trimming at V came to 5 bases and at J to 4 bases, leaving 11 bases not matched to a gene. The CDR3 length is 16 residues. Germline loops: CDR1 SNHLY, CDR2 FYNNEI. The CDR3 spells CASSIGQAVGYNEQFF. The CDR3 bases are TGTGCCAGCAGTATCGGACAGGCGGTGGGATACAATGAGCAGTTCTTC.

The chain's CDR3 is CASSMRGQESGSNQPQHF. CDR3 sequence (DNA): TGTGCCAGTAGTATGAGGGGGCAGGAGTCGGGTAGCAATCAGCCCCAGCATTTT. The genes are TRBV19 and TRBJ1-5, with 7 bases fitting TRBD1. Germline trimming cut 3 bases from V and 0 bases from J; bases unmatched to any gene: 11. The CDR3 is made up of 18 amino acids. Germline V gene data show CDR1 as LNHDA and CDR2 as SQIVND (reference sequence).

The V and J genes are TRBV30 and TRBJ1-1, with no clear D. In germline, CDR1 is GTSNPN, CDR2 SVGIG (reference sequence). With 3 bases removed from V and 3 bases from J, the gap between germline ends came to 8 bases. The CDR3 consists of 12 residues. CDR3 sequence: CAWRYWHTEAFF. The CDR3, as DNA: TGTGCCTGGAGATATTGGCACACTGAAGCTTTCTTT.

CDR3 region: CASSDTTGNNQPQHF. The CDR3 nucleotides are TGTGCCAGCAGTGACACGACAGGGAACAATCAGCCCCAGCATTTT. The chain uses TRBV6-6 and TRBJ1-5, with 7 bases matching TRBD1. The CDR3 loop spans 15 amino acids. Trimming cost V 5 bases and J 3 bases; bases outside gene matches: 7. Germline CDR1 is MNHNY and CDR2 is SVGAGI (reference sequence).

The CDR3 loop reads CASNRGSYNEQFF. In nucleotides, the CDR3 is TGTGCCAGCAATCGGGGCTCCTACAATGAGCAGTTCTTC. The V and J genes are TRBV28 and TRBJ2-1, with D possibly being TRBD2 (5 bases). This CDR3 is built from 13 residues. In germline, CDR1 is MDHEN, CDR2 SYDVKM. The V gene lost 7 bases and the J gene lost 0 bases, with 7 bases spanning the gap.

The V and J genes are TRBV5-4 and TRBJ2-5; possibly TRBD2 for D (5 bases). V gave up 0 bases and J gave up 5 bases, with 11 bases separating them. The CDR3 is made up of 14 amino acids. Germline V gives CDR1 SGHNT, CDR2 YYREEE (reference sequence). The CDR3 DNA reads TGTGCCAGCAGCTTGGCGGGTGAGCGGGAGACCCAGTACTTC. This sequence encodes CASSLAGERETQYF.

For this clone: Distinct nucleotide sequences in the sample also encode this CDR3. This chain uses TRBV6-5 with TRBJ1-1, with D possibly TRBD1 on 6 matching bases. Germline values: CDR1 MNHEY, CDR2 SVGAGI. Trimming pared 5 bases from V and 1 base from J, leaving 8 bases between. The CDR3 runs 13 residues. The CDR3 spells CASSRTENTEAFF. Here the CDR3 DNA reads TGTGCCAGCAGTCGGACAGAGAACACTGAAGCTTTCTTT.

The chain employs TRBV14 and TRBJ1-6; 9 bases match TRBD1. This CDR3 has 19 residues. Trimming took 2 bases from V and 2 from J; bases not matched to a gene: 10. Germline CDR1 is SGHDN and CDR2 is FVKESK. CDR3 sequence: CASSQFGTGSRTYNSPLHF. As DNA, the CDR3 is TGTGCCAGCAGCCAATTTGGGACAGGGAGTAGAACCTATAATTCACCCCTCCACTTT. The whole variable domain, remainder taken from reference TRBV14 and TRBJ1-6, is EAGVTQFPSHSVIEKGQTVTLRCDPISGHDNLYWYRRVMGKEIKFLLHFVKESKQDESGMPNNRFLAERTGGTYSTLKVQPAELEDSGVYFCASSQFGTGSRTYNSPLHFGNGTRLTVT.

This chain connects TRBV7-6 to TRBJ1-1, with a tentative D call TRBD1 (6 bases). The V gene lost 1 base and the J gene lost 0 bases, with 12 bases spanning the gap. Germline V gene data show CDR1 as SGHVS and CDR2 as FNYEAQ. The CDR3 extends over 16 amino acids. The CDR3 region is CASSLGTEYLNTEAFF. The DNA of the CDR3 is TGTGCCAGCAGCTTAGGGACAGAGTACTTGAACACTGAAGCTTTCTTT.

V is TRBV18 and J is TRBJ2-7; 8 bases match TRBD2. The germline CDR1 and CDR2 sequences are KGHSH and LQKENI. Trimming took 3 bases from V and 5 from J; bases not matched to a gene: 3. CDR3 length: 13 amino acids. CDR3 sequence: CASSPGGGNEQYF. CDR3 DNA: TGTGCCAGCTCACCCGGGGGGGGAAACGAGCAGTACTTC.